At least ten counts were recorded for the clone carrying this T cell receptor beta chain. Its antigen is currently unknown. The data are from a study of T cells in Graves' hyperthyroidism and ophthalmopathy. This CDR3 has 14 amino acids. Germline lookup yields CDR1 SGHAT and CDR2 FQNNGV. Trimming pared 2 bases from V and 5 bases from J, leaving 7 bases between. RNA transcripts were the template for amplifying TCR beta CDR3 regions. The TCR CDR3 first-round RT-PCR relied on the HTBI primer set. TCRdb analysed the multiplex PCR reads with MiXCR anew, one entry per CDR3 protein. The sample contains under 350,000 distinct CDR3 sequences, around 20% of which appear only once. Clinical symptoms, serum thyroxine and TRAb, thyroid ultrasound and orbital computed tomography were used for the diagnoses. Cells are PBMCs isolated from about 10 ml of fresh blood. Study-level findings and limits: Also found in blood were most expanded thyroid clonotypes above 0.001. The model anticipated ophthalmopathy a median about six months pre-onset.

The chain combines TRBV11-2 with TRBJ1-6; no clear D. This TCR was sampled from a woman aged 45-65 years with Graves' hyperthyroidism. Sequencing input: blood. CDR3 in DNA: TGTGCCAGCAGCTTACAACAGAATAATTCACCCCTCCACTTT. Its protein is CASSLQQNNSPLHF.